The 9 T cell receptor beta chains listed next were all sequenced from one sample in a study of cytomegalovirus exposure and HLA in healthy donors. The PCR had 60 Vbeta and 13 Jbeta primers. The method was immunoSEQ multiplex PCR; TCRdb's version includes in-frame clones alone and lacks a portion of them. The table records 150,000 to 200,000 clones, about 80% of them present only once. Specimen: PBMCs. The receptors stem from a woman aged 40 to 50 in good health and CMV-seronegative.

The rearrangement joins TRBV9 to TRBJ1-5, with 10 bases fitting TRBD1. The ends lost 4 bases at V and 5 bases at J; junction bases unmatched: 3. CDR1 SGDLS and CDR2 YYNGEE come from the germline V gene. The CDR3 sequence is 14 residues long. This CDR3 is CASSQTGGDQPQHF. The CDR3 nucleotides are TGTGCCAGCAGCCAGACAGGGGGCGATCAGCCCCAGCATTTT.

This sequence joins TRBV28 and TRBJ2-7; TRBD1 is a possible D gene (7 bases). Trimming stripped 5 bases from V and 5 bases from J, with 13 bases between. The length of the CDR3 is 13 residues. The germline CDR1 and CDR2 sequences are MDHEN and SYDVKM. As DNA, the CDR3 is TGTGCCAGCAGTAGGGGGGACAGTCACGAGCAGTACTTC. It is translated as CASSRGDSHEQYF.

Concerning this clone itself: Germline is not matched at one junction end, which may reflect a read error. CDR3 sequence: CASSSPEWQESQYF. CDR3 nucleotides: TGCGCCAGCAGCTCCCCGGAGTGGCAAGAGTCCCAGTACTTC. The rearrangement joins TRBV5-1 to TRBJ2-5; D is unresolved. Germline assignment: CDR1 SGHRS and CDR2 YFSETQ. The CDR3 runs to 14 residues.

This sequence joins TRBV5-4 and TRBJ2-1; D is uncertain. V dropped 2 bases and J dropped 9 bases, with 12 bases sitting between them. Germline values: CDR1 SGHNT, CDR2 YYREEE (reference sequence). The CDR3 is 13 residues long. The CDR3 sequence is CASSLGERREQFF. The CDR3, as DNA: TGTGCCAGCAGCTTAGGCGAGCGTCGTGAGCAGTTCTTC.

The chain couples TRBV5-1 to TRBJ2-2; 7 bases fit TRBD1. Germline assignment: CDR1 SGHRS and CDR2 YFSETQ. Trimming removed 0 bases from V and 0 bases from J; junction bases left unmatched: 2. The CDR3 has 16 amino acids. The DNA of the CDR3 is TGCGCCAGCAGCTTGGCCGGGACAGCGAACACCGGGGAGCTGTTTTTT. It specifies CASSLAGTANTGELFF. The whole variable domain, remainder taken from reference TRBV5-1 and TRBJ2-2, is KAGVTQTPRYLIKTRGQQVTLSCSPISGHRSVSWYQQTPGQGLQFLFEYFSETQRNKGNFPGRFSGRQFSNSRSEMNVSTLELGDSALYLCASSLAGTANTGELFFGEGSRLTVL.

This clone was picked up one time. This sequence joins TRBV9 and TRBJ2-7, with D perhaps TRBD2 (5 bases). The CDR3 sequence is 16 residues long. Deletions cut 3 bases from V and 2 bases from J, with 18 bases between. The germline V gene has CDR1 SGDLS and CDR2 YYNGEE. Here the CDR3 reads CASSDLRVASTYEQYF. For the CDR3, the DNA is TGTGCCAGCAGCGACCTTAGGGTAGCGAGTACCTACGAGCAGTACTTC. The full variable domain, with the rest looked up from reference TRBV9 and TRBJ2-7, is DSGVTQTPKHLITATGQRVTLRCSPRSGDLSVYWYQQSLDQGLQFLIQYYNGEERAKGNILERFSAQQFPDLHSELNLSSLELGDSALYFCASSDLRVASTYEQYFGPGTRLTVT.

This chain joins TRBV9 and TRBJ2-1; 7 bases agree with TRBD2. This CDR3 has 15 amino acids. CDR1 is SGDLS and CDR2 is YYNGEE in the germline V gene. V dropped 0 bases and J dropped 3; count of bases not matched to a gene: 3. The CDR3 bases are TGTGCCAGCAGCGTAGCCAGGGAGGGCTACAATGAGCAGTTCTTC. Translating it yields CASSVAREGYNEQFF.

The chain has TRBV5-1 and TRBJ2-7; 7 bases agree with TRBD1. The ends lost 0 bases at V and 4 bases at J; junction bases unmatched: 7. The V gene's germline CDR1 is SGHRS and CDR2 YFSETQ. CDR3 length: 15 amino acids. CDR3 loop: CASSLATGEFYEQYF. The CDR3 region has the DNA TGCGCCAGCAGCTTGGCTACAGGGGAGTTTTACGAGCAGTACTTC.

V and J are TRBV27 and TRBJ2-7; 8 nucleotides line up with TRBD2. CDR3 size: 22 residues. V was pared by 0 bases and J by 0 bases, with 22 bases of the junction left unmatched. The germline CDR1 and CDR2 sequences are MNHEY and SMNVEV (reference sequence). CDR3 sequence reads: CASSLSDLSGLEREPSSYEQYV. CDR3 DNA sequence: TGTGCCAGCAGTTTATCAGATCTTTCCGGACTAGAGCGGGAGCCTTCCTCCTACGAGCAGTACGTC.